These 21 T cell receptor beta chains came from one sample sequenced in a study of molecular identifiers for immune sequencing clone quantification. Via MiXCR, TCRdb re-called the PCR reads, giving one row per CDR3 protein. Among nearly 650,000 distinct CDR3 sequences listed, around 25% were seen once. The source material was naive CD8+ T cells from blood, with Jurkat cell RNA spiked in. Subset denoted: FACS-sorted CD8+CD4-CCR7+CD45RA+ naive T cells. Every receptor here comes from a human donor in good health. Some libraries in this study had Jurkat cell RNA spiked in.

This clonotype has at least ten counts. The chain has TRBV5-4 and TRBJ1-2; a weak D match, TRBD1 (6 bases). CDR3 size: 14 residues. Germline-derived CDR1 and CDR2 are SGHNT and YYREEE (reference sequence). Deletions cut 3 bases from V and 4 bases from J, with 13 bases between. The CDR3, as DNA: TGTGCCAGCAGCTGGGGGACAACATCCTATGGCTACACCTTC. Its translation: CASSWGTTSYGYTF.

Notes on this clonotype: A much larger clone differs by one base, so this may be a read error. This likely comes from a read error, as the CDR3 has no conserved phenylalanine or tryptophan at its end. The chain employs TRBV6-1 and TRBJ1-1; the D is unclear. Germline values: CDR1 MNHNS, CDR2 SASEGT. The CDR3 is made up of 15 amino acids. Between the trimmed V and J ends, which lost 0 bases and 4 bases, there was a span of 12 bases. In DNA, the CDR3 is TGTGCCAGCAGTGAAGCGCTGGGATATAGCACTGAAGCTTTCTTG. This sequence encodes CASSEALGYSTEAFL.

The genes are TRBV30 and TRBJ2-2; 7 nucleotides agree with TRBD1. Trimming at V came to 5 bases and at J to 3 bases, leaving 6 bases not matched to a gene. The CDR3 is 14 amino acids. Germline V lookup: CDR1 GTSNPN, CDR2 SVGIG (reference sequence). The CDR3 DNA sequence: TGTGCCTGGGACTTCGGGACAGACACCGGGGAGCTGTTTTTT. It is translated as CAWDFGTDTGELFF.

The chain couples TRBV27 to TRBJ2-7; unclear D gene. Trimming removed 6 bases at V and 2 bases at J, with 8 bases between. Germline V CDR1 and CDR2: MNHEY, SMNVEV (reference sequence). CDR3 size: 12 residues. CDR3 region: CASRGRAYEQYF. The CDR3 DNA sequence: TGTGCCAGCAGAGGTAGGGCCTACGAGCAGTACTTC.

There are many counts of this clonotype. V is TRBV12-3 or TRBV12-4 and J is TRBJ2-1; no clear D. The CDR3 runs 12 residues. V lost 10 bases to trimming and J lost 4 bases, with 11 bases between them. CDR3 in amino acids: CATTLGYNEQFF. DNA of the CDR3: TGTGCCACCACGTTGGGGTACAATGAGCAGTTCTTC.

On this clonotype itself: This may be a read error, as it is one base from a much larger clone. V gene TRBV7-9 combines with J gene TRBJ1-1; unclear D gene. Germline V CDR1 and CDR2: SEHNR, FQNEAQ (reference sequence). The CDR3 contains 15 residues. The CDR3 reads CASSLNAGMNTAAFF. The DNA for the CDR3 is TGTGCCAGCAGCTTAAATGCGGGAATGAACACTGCAGCTTTCTTT.

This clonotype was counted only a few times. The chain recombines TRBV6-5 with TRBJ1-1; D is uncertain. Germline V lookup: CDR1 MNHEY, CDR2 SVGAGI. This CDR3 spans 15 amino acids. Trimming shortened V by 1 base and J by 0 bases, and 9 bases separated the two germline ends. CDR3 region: CASSYFARMNTEAFF. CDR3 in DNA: TGTGCCAGCAGTTACTTCGCAAGAATGAACACTGAAGCTTTCTTT.

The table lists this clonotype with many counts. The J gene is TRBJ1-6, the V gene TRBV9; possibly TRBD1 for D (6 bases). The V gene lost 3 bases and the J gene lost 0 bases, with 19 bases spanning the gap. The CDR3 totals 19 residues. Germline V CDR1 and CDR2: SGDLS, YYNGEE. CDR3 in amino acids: CASSGHHGQSGSYNSPLHF. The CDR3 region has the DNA TGTGCCAGCAGCGGCCACCACGGACAGAGTGGCTCCTATAATTCACCCCTCCACTTT.

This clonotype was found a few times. CDR3 in amino acids: CASSQTETYEQYF. In DNA, the CDR3 is TGCGCCAGCAGCCAGACCGAAACCTACGAGCAGTACTTC. The J gene is TRBJ2-7, the V gene TRBV4-3; D is ambiguous. V was clipped by 3 bases and J by 2 bases, with 8 bases between them. The CDR3 runs 13 residues. Germline V lookup: CDR1 LGHNA, CDR2 YSLEER.

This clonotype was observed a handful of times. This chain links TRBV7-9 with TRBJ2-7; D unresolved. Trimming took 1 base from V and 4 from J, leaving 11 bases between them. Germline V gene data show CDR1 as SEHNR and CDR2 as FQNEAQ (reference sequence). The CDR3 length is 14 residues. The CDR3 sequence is CASSLGARTYEQYF. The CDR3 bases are TGTGCCAGCAGCTTAGGGGCACGAACTTACGAGCAGTACTTC.

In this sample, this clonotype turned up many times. The CDR3 DNA reads as TGTGCCAGCAGCCAGGGGGCGGGGGGCACTGAAGCTTTCTTT. Translation gives CASSQGAGGTEAFF. V gene TRBV14 combines with J gene TRBJ1-1; the D gene is possibly TRBD1 (6 bases). The ends were cut back, 3 bases at V and 4 bases at J, with 12 bases in the middle. The CDR3 is 14 amino acids. Germline V gene data show CDR1 as SGHDN and CDR2 as FVKESK.

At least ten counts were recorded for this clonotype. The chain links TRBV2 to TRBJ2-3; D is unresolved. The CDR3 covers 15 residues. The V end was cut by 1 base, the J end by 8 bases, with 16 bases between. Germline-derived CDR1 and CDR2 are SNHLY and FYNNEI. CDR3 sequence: CASSEGSVAPGTQYF. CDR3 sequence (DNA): TGTGCCAGCAGTGAAGGCTCGGTCGCTCCAGGTACGCAGTATTTT.

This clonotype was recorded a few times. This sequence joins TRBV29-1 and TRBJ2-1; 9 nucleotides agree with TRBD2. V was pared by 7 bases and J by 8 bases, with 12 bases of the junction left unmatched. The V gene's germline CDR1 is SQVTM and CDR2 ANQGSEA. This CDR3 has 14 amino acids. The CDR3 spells CSGSGGLNVHEQFF. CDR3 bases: TGCAGCGGTAGCGGGGGCCTTAATGTGCATGAGCAGTTCTTC.

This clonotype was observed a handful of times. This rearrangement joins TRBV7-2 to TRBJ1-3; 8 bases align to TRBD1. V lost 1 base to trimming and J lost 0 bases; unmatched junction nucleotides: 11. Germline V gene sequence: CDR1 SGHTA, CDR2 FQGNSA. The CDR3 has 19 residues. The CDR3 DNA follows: TGTGCCAGCAGCTTAGGGGTGTGGGACAGGACCCACTCTGGAAACACCATATATTTT. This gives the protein CASSLGVWDRTHSGNTIYF.

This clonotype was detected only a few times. This CDR3 reads CASSSGMGNSPLHF. In DNA, the CDR3 is TGTGCCAGCAGCTCCGGGATGGGTAATTCACCCCTCCACTTT. The chain joins TRBV7-6 to TRBJ1-6; D is unclear. The CDR3 has 14 amino acids. Germline CDR1 and CDR2: SGHVS and FNYEAQ. The V end was cut by 4 bases, the J end by 6 bases, with 10 bases between.

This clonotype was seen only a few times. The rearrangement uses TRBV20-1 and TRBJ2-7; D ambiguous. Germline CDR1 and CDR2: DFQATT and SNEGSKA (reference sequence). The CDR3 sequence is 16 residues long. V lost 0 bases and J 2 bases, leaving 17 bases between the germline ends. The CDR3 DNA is TGCAGTGCTAGAGAATTTGATAGTAGTCACGCCTACGAGCAGTACTTC. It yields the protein CSAREFDSSHAYEQYF.

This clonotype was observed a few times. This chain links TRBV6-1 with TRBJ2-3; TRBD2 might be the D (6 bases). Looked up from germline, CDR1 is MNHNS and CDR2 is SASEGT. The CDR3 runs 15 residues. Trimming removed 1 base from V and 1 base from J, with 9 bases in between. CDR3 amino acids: CASSEVQRGTDTQYF. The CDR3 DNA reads TGTGCCAGCAGTGAAGTCCAGCGGGGCACAGATACGCAGTATTTT.

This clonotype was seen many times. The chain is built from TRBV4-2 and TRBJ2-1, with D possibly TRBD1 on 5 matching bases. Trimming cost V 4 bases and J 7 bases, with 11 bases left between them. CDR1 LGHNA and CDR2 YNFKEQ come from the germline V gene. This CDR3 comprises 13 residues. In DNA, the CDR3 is TGTGCCAGCAGCCCAGACAGCCCGAATGAGCAGTTCTTC. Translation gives CASSPDSPNEQFF.

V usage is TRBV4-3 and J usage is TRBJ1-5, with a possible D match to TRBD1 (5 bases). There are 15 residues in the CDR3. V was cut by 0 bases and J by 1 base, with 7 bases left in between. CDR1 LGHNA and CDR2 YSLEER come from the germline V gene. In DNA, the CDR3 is TGCGCCAGCAGCCAAGATTGGGACAGCAATCAGCCCCAGCATTTT. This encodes CASSQDWDSNQPQHF.

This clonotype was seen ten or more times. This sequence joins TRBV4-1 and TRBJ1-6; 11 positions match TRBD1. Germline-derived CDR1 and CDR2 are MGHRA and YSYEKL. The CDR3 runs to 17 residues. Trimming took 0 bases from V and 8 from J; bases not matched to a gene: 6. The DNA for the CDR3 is TGCGCCAGCAGCCAAGATGGGACAGGGGGAATAGATTCACCCCTCCACTTT. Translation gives CASSQDGTGGIDSPLHF.

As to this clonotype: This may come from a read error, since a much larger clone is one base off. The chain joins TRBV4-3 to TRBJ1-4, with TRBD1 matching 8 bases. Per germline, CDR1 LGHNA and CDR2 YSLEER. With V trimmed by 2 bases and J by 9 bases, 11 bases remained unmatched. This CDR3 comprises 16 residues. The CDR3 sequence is CASSQQGAGGNQKLFF. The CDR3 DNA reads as TGCGCCAGCAGCCAACAGGGGGCGGGAGGAAATCAAAAACTGTTTTTT.